This T cell receptor (beta chain) emerged from a study of cytomegalovirus exposure and HLA in healthy donors. The CDR3 is 16 amino acids. Unmatched junction bases numbered 11, after V lost 2 bases and J lost 6 bases. CDR1 and CDR2 from the germline V gene are MNHEY and SVGAGI. PCR was performed using 60 Vbeta and 13 Jbeta primers. The data were produced by immunoSEQ multiplex PCR, yet TCRdb's version contains in-frame clones alone and is incomplete. The sample contains about 190,000 clones, 80% to 90% of which appear only once. The receptor comes from a young man in good health and CMV-seronegative. J is TRBJ2-3 and V is TRBV6-5, with 7 bases matching TRBD2. What was sequenced was PBMCs. As DNA, the CDR3 is TGTGCCAGCAGTTACGCTGGGGGAGGGCGGGACGATACGCAGTATTTT. Its protein is CASSYAGGGRDDTQYF.